The 13 T cell receptor beta chains presented below share a single source sample, sequenced in a study of a mutant IDH1 vaccine in newly diagnosed glioma. The time point was: baseline, week 1 (first vaccination visit). The treatment: pre-vaccination baseline after standard-of-care therapy. Produced via immunoSEQ multiplex PCR; TCRdb's table is partial and in-frame only. The sample holds 90,000 to 95,000 clones; approximately 83% are singletons and the top ten take 7.4%. The specimen was PBMCs, collected from a glioma patient treated with radiotherapy, temozolomide or both. Source of these receptors: a woman between 45 and 60 years old with glioma.

This rearrangement joins TRBV5-4 to TRBJ1-2; 7 nucleotides line up with TRBD1. Germline V gene lookup returns CDR1 SGHNT and CDR2 YYREEE (reference sequence). CDR3 length: 14 amino acids. Unmatched junction bases numbered 11, after V lost 4 bases and J lost 8 bases. CDR3 coding DNA: TGTGCCAGCAGCCTACCCCCCCGACAGGGAGGCTACACCTTC. Translated: CASSLPPRQGGYTF. The full variable domain, rest sourced from reference TRBV5-4 and TRBJ1-2, is ETGVTQSPTHLIKTRGQQVTLRCSSQSGHNTVSWYQQALGQGPQFIFQYYREEENGRGNFPPRFSGLQFPNYSSELNVNALELDDSALYLCASSLPPRQGGYTFGSGTRLTVV.

V usage is TRBV9 and J usage is TRBJ2-5; 10 bases are a match to TRBD1. Trimming cost V 2 bases and J 2 bases; bases outside gene matches: 3. Germline lookup yields CDR1 SGDLS and CDR2 YYNGEE. This CDR3 region has 15 residues. The CDR3, as DNA: TGTGCCAGCAGCGTCGGACAGGGGGTACAAGAGACCCAGTACTTC. It specifies CASSVGQGVQETQYF.

The chain has TRBV15 and TRBJ2-5, with TRBD2 as a possible D gene (6 bases). V lost 0 bases, J lost 4 bases, and 12 bases lay in between. This CDR3 spans 15 amino acids. The germline V gene encodes CDR1 LNHNV and CDR2 YYDKDF (reference sequence). CDR3 sequence (DNA): TGTGCCACCAGCAGAGATGGGCGGGAAAGAGAGACCCAGTACTTC. Residues: CATSRDGRERETQYF.

The V gene is TRBV5-1, the J gene TRBJ1-1; 7 bases fit TRBD1. The trim removed 3 bases at V and 5 bases at J, leaving 13 bases unmatched. The CDR3 is 16 amino acids. CDR1 and CDR2 (germline): SGHRS, YFSETQ. CDR3 amino acids: CASSYYRQGGRTEAFF. The CDR3 DNA is TGCGCCAGCAGCTACTACCGACAGGGAGGGAGAACTGAAGCTTTCTTT.

The DNA for the CDR3 is TGTGCCACCACGCCCGAGGGAGATACGCAGTATTTT. Its protein is CATTPEGDTQYF. J is TRBJ2-3 and V is TRBV19; weak D call: TRBD2 (5 bases). Trimming took 10 bases from V and 5 from J, leaving 13 bases between them. The CDR3 has 12 residues. In germline, CDR1 is LNHDA, CDR2 SQIVND (reference sequence).

J is TRBJ1-1 and V is TRBV30; D might be TRBD1 (5 bases). CDR1 is GTSNPN and CDR2 is SVGIG in the germline V gene (reference sequence). The CDR3 length is 12 residues. Between the trimmed V and J ends, which lost 3 bases and 7 bases, there was a span of 12 bases. CDR3 residues: CAWRFGDLEAFF. The CDR3 DNA reads as TGTGCCTGGAGGTTTGGGGACCTTGAAGCTTTCTTT.

The chain couples TRBV19 to TRBJ1-1; weak D call: TRBD1 (5 bases). The CDR3 is made up of 13 amino acids. The V end lost 7 bases, the J end lost 2 bases, and 11 bases lay between the germline ends. Looked up from germline, CDR1 is LNHDA and CDR2 is SQIVND (reference sequence). The CDR3 protein is CASTGSLNTEAFF. The CDR3 bases are TGTGCCAGTACAGGGTCATTAAACACTGAAGCTTTCTTT.

The chain carries TRBV5-6 and TRBJ2-6; no clear D. This CDR3 comprises 14 residues. The germline V gene has CDR1 SGHDT and CDR2 YYEEEE. Trimming took 4 bases from V and 4 from J, leaving 9 bases between them. The chain's CDR3 is CASSLNGGANVLTF. As DNA, the CDR3 is TGTGCCAGCAGCCTCAATGGGGGGGCCAACGTCCTGACTTTC.

This clone has just one count. The chain uses TRBV10-3 and TRBJ1-2; weak D call: TRBD1 (6 bases). CDR1 is ENHRY, CDR2 SYGVKD, per germline. This CDR3 has 14 residues. With 10 bases removed from V and 3 bases from J, the gap between germline ends came to 18 bases. The chain's CDR3 is CATRVGGQDYGYTF. CDR3 sequence (DNA): TGTGCCACCAGGGTGGGGGGCCAGGACTATGGCTACACCTTC.

This clone was seen more than once but under ten times. The J gene is TRBJ1-5, the V gene TRBV2; D is ambiguous. This CDR3 contains 14 residues. The V gene's germline CDR1 is SNHLY and CDR2 FYNNEI. V was trimmed by 6 bases and J by 6 bases, leaving 15 bases between them. CDR3 protein: CASSERNTGQPQHF. In DNA, the CDR3 is TGTGCCAGCAGCGAGAGGAATACTGGTCAGCCCCAGCATTTT.

This clone occurred a few times. The chain carries TRBV29-1 and TRBJ1-1; 7 positions match TRBD1. The CDR3 runs to 15 residues. The germline CDR1 and CDR2 sequences are SQVTM and ANQGSEA. V was pared by 6 bases and J by 4 bases, with 14 bases of the junction left unmatched. The CDR3 coding sequence is TGCAGCGTAGCCCCCGGGACAGCATCAGGCACTGAAGCTTTCTTT. It codes for CSVAPGTASGTEAFF.

The J gene is TRBJ2-1, the V gene TRBV30; TRBD2 matches 10 bases. The trim removed 7 bases at V and 9 bases at J, leaving 9 bases unmatched. The CDR3 consists of 13 residues. Germline V lookup: CDR1 GTSNPN, CDR2 SVGIG (reference sequence). The CDR3 loop is CASLSGGAGEQFF. CDR3 DNA: TGTGCCTCCTTAAGCGGGGGGGCGGGTGAGCAGTTCTTC.

The genes are TRBV10-3 and TRBJ2-5, with D hard to call. CDR3 size: 12 residues. V lost 4 bases and J lost 4, with 7 bases in between. Germline CDR1 ENHRY, CDR2 SYGVKD. The CDR3 coding sequence is TGTGCCATCAGTGGCTCAGGAGAGACCCAGTACTTC. This sequence encodes CAISGSGETQYF.